The T cell receptor (beta chain) under discussion was sequenced for a study of identical twins. Notes on the study in general: Cross-sectional statistical analysis was relied on for the conclusions, without the same donors being followed. Twin-shared out-of-frame alpha sequences showed excess low generation probability.

This clonotype was seen repeatedly, ten times or more. Its cognate antigen is unknown. The CDR3 is 15 residues long. Losses at the gene ends were 3 bases for V and 6 bases for J; bases not matched to a gene: 9. TCRdb analysed the 5' RACE reads with MiXCR anew, one entry per CDR3 protein. The sample includes fewer than 250,000 distinct CDR3 sequences, approximately 7% of them seen just once. These data also formed part of another study, on yellow fever vaccine responses in identical twins.

The sequenced material came from memory (CD45RO+) T cells sorted from blood. The sequence derives from a woman under 30 in good health. The rearrangement links TRBV12-3 or TRBV12-4 to TRBJ2-3, with TRBD2 matching 7 bases. The CDR3 region has the DNA TGTGCCAGCAGTTTGGGAGGGAGCCCCAGGGATACGCAGTATTTT. Residues: CASSLGGSPRDTQYF.